A single sample is the source of the 21 T cell receptor beta chains below, sequenced in a study of blood T cell repertoires in COVID-19. Clones were sequenced by immunoSEQ multiplex PCR, and TCRdb holds only the in-frame ones, with some missing. The sample contains tens of thousands of clones, approximately 88% of which appear only once. Sequencing input: peripheral blood. These receptors were taken from a human donor in a cohort sampled during active COVID-19.

The rearrangement joins TRBV7-2 to TRBJ2-7; 7 nucleotides line up with TRBD1. The CDR3 runs 14 residues. Germline values: CDR1 SGHTA, CDR2 FQGNSA. V lost 3 bases to trimming and J lost 5 bases; unmatched junction nucleotides: 7. The CDR3 nucleotides read TGTGCCAGCAGCTTGAACAGGGGAAAGGACGAGCAGTACTTC. This sequence encodes CASSLNRGKDEQYF.

V and J are TRBV7-2 and TRBJ2-7; a possible D gene is TRBD1 (8 bases). Germline values: CDR1 SGHTA, CDR2 FQGNSA. Trimming pared 5 bases from V and 4 bases from J, leaving 15 bases between. This CDR3 has 14 residues. CDR3 loop: CASSIQGGGYEQYF. CDR3 sequence (DNA): TGTGCCAGCAGCATACAGGGGGGAGGGTACGAGCAGTACTTC.

This sequence joins TRBV30 and TRBJ2-1; TRBD2 matches at 13 bases. The CDR3 is made up of 14 amino acids. The V gene's germline CDR1 is GTSNPN and CDR2 SVGIG (reference sequence). The trim removed 4 bases at V and 8 bases at J, leaving 5 bases unmatched. CDR3 DNA sequence: TGTGCCTGGAAGGGACTAGCGGGACGGGATGAGCAGTTCTTC. Translating it yields CAWKGLAGRDEQFF.

The rearrangement uses TRBV19 and TRBJ1-5, with TRBD1 as a possible D gene (5 bases). Deletions cut 1 base from V and 7 bases from J, with 11 bases between. Germline CDR1 reads LNHDA; CDR2 reads SQIVND (reference sequence). This CDR3 has 14 residues. CDR3 nucleotides: TGTGCCAGTAGTATAGGGCAGGGAAGGCAGCCCCAGCATTTT. This codes for CASSIGQGRQPQHF.

V is TRBV18 and J is TRBJ1-2; no firm D call. The CDR3 has 16 residues. Germline CDR1 KGHSH, CDR2 LQKENI. Between the trimmed V and J ends, which lost 2 bases and 0 bases, there was a span of 13 bases. The CDR3 sequence is CASSPEADQTNYGYTF. CDR3 DNA: TGTGCCAGCTCACCAGAAGCGGATCAGACTAACTATGGCTACACCTTC. The variable domain in full, with the rest retrieved from reference TRBV18 and TRBJ1-2, is NAGVMQNPRHLVRRRGQEARLRCSPMKGHSHVYWYRQLPEEGLKFMVYLQKENIIDESGMPKERFSAEFPKEGPSILRIQQVVRGDSAAYFCASSPEADQTNYGYTFGSGTRLTVV.

The V and J genes are TRBV5-1 and TRBJ2-2; the match to TRBD1 covers 12 bases. This CDR3 region has 17 residues. The V gene's germline CDR1 is SGHRS and CDR2 YFSETQ. The J segment lost 0 bases and the V segment lost 6 bases, leaving 6 bases of the junction unmatched. The CDR3 loop reads CASTPGTGGANTGELFF. CDR3 DNA sequence: TGCGCCAGCACCCCCGGGACAGGGGGCGCGAACACCGGGGAGCTGTTTTTT.

This chain connects TRBV4-1 to TRBJ2-5; 11 bases are a match to TRBD1. Germline CDR1 MGHRA, CDR2 YSYEKL. CDR3 size: 17 residues. J lost 5 bases, V lost 3 bases, and 11 bases had no gene match. This CDR3 reads CASSHTQDRGPGETQYF. For the CDR3, the DNA is TGCGCCAGCAGCCACACCCAGGACAGGGGGCCGGGGGAGACCCAGTACTTC.

This chain joins TRBV6-5 and TRBJ1-5; TRBD1 matches 8 bases. Trimming cost V 10 bases and J 3 bases; bases outside gene matches: 8. The CDR3 totals 14 residues. Germline loops: CDR1 MNHEY, CDR2 SVGAGI. The CDR3 region is CATAAGGTNQPQHF. Here the CDR3 DNA reads TGTGCCACCGCAGCAGGGGGCACCAATCAGCCCCAGCATTTT.

The V call is TRBV5-4, the J call TRBJ1-2; TRBD1 might be the D (5 bases). V was shortened by 4 bases and J by 3 bases, with 22 bases between the two germline ends. The CDR3 is made up of 17 amino acids. Germline V gene sequence: CDR1 SGHNT, CDR2 YYREEE (reference sequence). CDR3 residues: CASSTARLGKGDYGYTF. CDR3 DNA sequence: TGTGCCAGCAGCACGGCCAGGTTGGGGAAAGGGGACTATGGCTACACCTTC.

The J gene is TRBJ1-1, the V gene TRBV19, with D possibly being TRBD1 (5 bases). V was cut by 4 bases and J by 6 bases, with 15 bases left in between. The germline V gene encodes CDR1 LNHDA and CDR2 SQIVND (reference sequence). The CDR3 has 14 amino acids. CDR3 residues: CASSSVRGKSEAFF. The CDR3 bases are TGTGCCAGTAGTAGTGTTCGGGGGAAATCTGAAGCTTTCTTT.

The chain employs TRBV2 and TRBJ2-1, with 11 bases identical to TRBD2. There are 15 residues in the CDR3. The junction had 8 bases not matched to a gene; V was cut back by 4 bases and J by 9 bases. Germline V gene sequence: CDR1 SNHLY, CDR2 FYNNEI. The CDR3 bases are TGTGCCAGCAGTGCCTTACTAGCGGGAGTTCTTGAGCAGTTCTTC. Encoded protein: CASSALLAGVLEQFF.

V gene TRBV5-1 combines with J gene TRBJ2-1; 7 bases agree with TRBD1. CDR1 is SGHRS and CDR2 is YFSETQ in the germline V gene. J was trimmed by 7 bases and V by 1 base; bases with no gene match: 5. The CDR3 is 14 residues long. For the CDR3, the DNA is TGCGCCAGCAGCTTGACAGGGGAATGGAATGAGCAGTTCTTC. Residues: CASSLTGEWNEQFF.

The chain uses TRBV5-4 and TRBJ2-2, with D maybe TRBD1 (5 bases). The CDR3 is 15 amino acids. V was pared by 5 bases and J by 8 bases, with 19 bases between. CDR1 SGHNT and CDR2 YYREEE come from the germline V gene (reference sequence). CDR3: CASSRQGGAIGELFF. The CDR3 nucleotides are TGTGCCAGCAGTCGGCAGGGTGGGGCGATTGGGGAGCTGTTTTTT.

This sequence joins TRBV6-5 and TRBJ2-7; D gene ambiguous. Trimming took off 4 bases at V and 6 bases at J, with 16 bases between the two ends. The CDR3 covers 14 residues. Germline V gene sequence: CDR1 MNHEY, CDR2 SVGAGI. The CDR3 coding sequence is TGTGCCAGCAGTTCTACCGGGTCCGCCCTCGAGCAGTACTTC. Translated: CASSSTGSALEQYF.

This clone has more than one count but fewer than ten. The CDR3 loop is CASSRGTSTDTQYF. The CDR3 DNA reads as TGTGCCAGCAGTCGCGGGACTTCCACAGATACGCAGTATTTT. V usage is TRBV27 and J usage is TRBJ2-3, with D tentatively TRBD2 (6 bases). Deletions cut 5 bases from V and 2 bases from J, with 11 bases between. CDR3 length: 14 amino acids. Germline V gives CDR1 MNHEY, CDR2 SMNVEV (reference sequence).

The V gene is TRBV5-1, the J gene TRBJ1-5; tentative D call: TRBD1 (6 bases). The CDR3 is 15 amino acids. V was clipped by 0 bases and J by 7 bases, with 14 bases between them. Germline V lookup: CDR1 SGHRS, CDR2 YFSETQ. CDR3 nucleotides: TGCGCCAGCAGCTTGGGGGCGGGGGCCGGGCAGCCCCAGCATTTT. It encodes CASSLGAGAGQPQHF.

The rearrangement joins TRBV5-6 to TRBJ2-3; tentative D call: TRBD2 (6 bases). CDR3 length: 14 amino acids. Germline lookup yields CDR1 SGHDT and CDR2 YYEEEE. Trimming took off 1 base at V and 5 bases at J, with 11 bases between the two ends. The CDR3 reads CASSLTGTVDTQYF. DNA of the CDR3: TGTGCCAGCAGCTTGACCGGGACTGTAGATACGCAGTATTTT.

The chain joins TRBV5-4 to TRBJ1-1; TRBD1 is a possible D gene (5 bases). The V gene lost 0 bases and the J gene lost 3 bases, with 6 bases spanning the gap. This CDR3 comprises 13 residues. Germline V gene sequence: CDR1 SGHNT, CDR2 YYREEE (reference sequence). CDR3 residues: CASSLVRDTEAFF. CDR3 coding DNA: TGTGCCAGCAGCTTGGTCAGGGACACTGAAGCTTTCTTT.

This clone was observed once. The chain links TRBV6-6 to TRBJ2-2; TRBD2 matches at 10 bases. Trimming removed 0 bases from V and 6 bases from J; junction bases left unmatched: 1. The CDR3 runs 15 residues. The germline V gene has CDR1 MNHNY and CDR2 SVGAGI (reference sequence). CDR3 sequence: CASSYSGLASGELFF. As DNA, the CDR3 is TGTGCCAGCAGTTACTCGGGACTAGCGTCCGGGGAGCTGTTTTTT.

V usage is TRBV10-3 and J usage is TRBJ2-7; D ambiguous. V gave up 6 bases and J gave up 2 bases, with 14 bases separating them. Germline values: CDR1 ENHRY, CDR2 SYGVKD. This CDR3 contains 14 residues. CDR3 in DNA: TGTGCCATCAGAAATGGAGCCGAACCCTACGAGCAGTACTTC. It yields the protein CAIRNGAEPYEQYF.

This chain links TRBV7-2 with TRBJ1-4, with TRBD1 identical over 10 bases. CDR1 and CDR2 (germline): SGHTA, FQGNSA. This CDR3 is built from 15 residues. After removal of 5 bases from V and 5 bases from J, the junction contained 5 bases not matched to a gene. The CDR3 nucleotides are TGTGCCAGCAGCCCCGACAGGGGGCGAAATGAAAAACTGTTTTTT. Residues: CASSPDRGRNEKLFF.